This T cell receptor (beta chain) derives from a study of blood T cell repertoires in COVID-19. Study background: The United States, Italy and Spain were the sources of the acute and convalescent COVID-19 samples. T cells, B-cell-depleted T cells, or PBMCs supplied cDNA or gDNA.

This clone has just a few counts. Germline CDR1 is LNHDA and CDR2 is SQIVND (reference sequence). CDR3 size: 17 residues. Deletions cut 1 base from V and 0 bases from J, with 15 bases between. Repertoires were generated with immunoSEQ multiplex PCR, while TCRdb's copy carries only in-frame clones and drops some. The data show about 140,000 clones, roughly three quarters seen once. The chain has TRBV19 and TRBJ1-1, with no clear D. Specimen: peripheral blood. This clonotype was sampled from a woman aged 60-75 years with acute or convalescent COVID-19. CDR3 coding DNA: TGTGCCAGTAGTATAGGAATAGAGGGAGAAATGAACACTGAAGCTTTCTTT. It is translated as CASSIGIEGEMNTEAFF.